The 20 T cell receptor beta chains reported below all come from one sample, sequenced in a study of blood T cell repertoires in COVID-19. Profiling relied on immunoSEQ multiplex PCR, and the TCRdb table lists in-frame clones only, not all of them. The sample lists about 100,000 clones; 80% were seen once. The specimen sequenced was peripheral blood. All receptors come from a woman aged 70-85 years with acute or convalescent COVID-19.

The V gene is TRBV9, the J gene TRBJ2-3, with 10 bases matching TRBD2. Germline V lookup: CDR1 SGDLS, CDR2 YYNGEE. V lost 4 bases and J lost 1; bases outside the gene matches: 9. CDR3 length: 17 amino acids. The CDR3 DNA follows: TGTGCCAGCAGCCCAAAAGCGGGGGGGCGAGGCACAGATACGCAGTATTTT. This sequence encodes CASSPKAGGRGTDTQYF.

This clone was counted once. The chain employs TRBV4-3 and TRBJ2-3; the D gene is possibly TRBD1 (5 bases). The V gene lost 0 bases and the J gene lost 0 bases, with 10 bases spanning the gap. The CDR3 is 16 amino acids. The V gene's germline CDR1 is LGHNA and CDR2 YSLEER. The CDR3: CASSQDGQGSTDTQYF. The CDR3 bases are TGCGCCAGCAGCCAAGATGGGCAGGGTAGCACAGATACGCAGTATTTT.

This clone appeared a single time. This chain's CDR3 is CASSSGLRSGNTIYF. The CDR3 nucleotides read TGTGCCAGTAGTTCCGGACTTCGCTCTGGAAACACCATATATTTT. The V call is TRBV19, the J call TRBJ1-3; D gene ambiguous. The CDR3 covers 15 residues. Germline V CDR1 and CDR2: LNHDA, SQIVND (reference sequence). V lost 5 bases and J lost 0, with 11 bases in between.

This chain joins TRBV28 and TRBJ2-3; 7 bases are a match to TRBD2. The germline CDR1 and CDR2 sequences are MDHEN and SYDVKM. This CDR3 is 14 amino acids long. J lost 3 bases, V lost 5 bases, and 5 bases had no gene match. CDR3 coding DNA: TGTGCCAGCAGTCTATCCGGGAGGACAGATACGCAGTATTTT. This translates into CASSLSGRTDTQYF.

The chain employs TRBV30 and TRBJ1-5; TRBD1 agrees at 7 bases. The V gene end was trimmed by 1 base and the J gene end by 0 bases; junction bases not matched to a gene: 9. Germline-derived CDR1 and CDR2 are GTSNPN and SVGIG (reference sequence). The length of the CDR3 is 17 residues. CDR3 residues: CAWSGTGRAYSNQPQHF. DNA of the CDR3: TGTGCCTGGAGTGGGACAGGTCGGGCATATAGCAATCAGCCCCAGCATTTT.

The chain is built from TRBV5-1 and TRBJ2-7; a possible D gene is TRBD2 (6 bases). Germline V gene lookup returns CDR1 SGHRS and CDR2 YFSETQ. V lost 10 bases, J lost 4 bases, and 18 bases lay in between. The CDR3 has 13 residues. Here the CDR3 reads CACTGNGGYEQYF. The CDR3 nucleotides are TGCGCCTGTACGGGGAACGGGGGTTACGAGCAGTACTTC.

This clone was counted a few times. The genes are TRBV7-9 and TRBJ2-7; TRBD2 matches 8 bases. Germline trimming cut 1 base from V and 6 bases from J; bases unmatched to any gene: 5. From germline, CDR1 is SEHNR and CDR2 FQNEAQ (reference sequence). CDR3 length: 14 amino acids. This chain's CDR3 is CASSLVSSGGEQYV. For the CDR3, the DNA is TGTGCCAGCAGCTTAGTGAGCAGCGGGGGCGAGCAGTACGTC.

The rearrangement uses TRBV30 and TRBJ1-5; D call uncertain. Trimming stripped 3 bases from V and 5 bases from J, with 11 bases between. The CDR3 is 13 amino acids. CDR1 and CDR2 from the germline V gene are GTSNPN and SVGIG (reference sequence). The DNA of the CDR3 is TGTGCCTGGAGGTTGGGGAGCGATCAGCCCCAGCATTTT. Its translation is CAWRLGSDQPQHF.

There are a few counts of this clone. This rearrangement joins TRBV5-3 to TRBJ1-4, with 8 bases matching TRBD1. TRBV5-3 is an ORF; its function is uncertain. This CDR3 comprises 18 residues. With V trimmed by 3 bases and J by 7 bases, 17 bases remained unmatched. The CDR3 DNA reads TGTGCCAGAAGCTCACCGGGACAGGAGGGCGTTTACGGTGAAAAACTGTTTTTT. As protein: CARSSPGQEGVYGEKLFF.

This chain links TRBV30 with TRBJ1-1; a weak D match, TRBD1 (5 bases). Germline V gene sequence: CDR1 GTSNPN, CDR2 SVGIG (reference sequence). Deletions cut 4 bases from V and 8 bases from J, with 11 bases between. The CDR3 is 11 residues long. The CDR3 here is CAWTTRGEAFF. In nucleotides, the CDR3 is TGTGCCTGGACTACTCGGGGGGAAGCTTTCTTT.

V gene TRBV2 combines with J gene TRBJ2-7; unclear D gene. The CDR3 extends over 13 amino acids. Germline V CDR1 and CDR2: SNHLY, FYNNEI. The germline V and J ends were trimmed by 7 bases and 2 bases, with 12 bases remaining between them. This chain's CDR3 is CASTNRRTYEQYF. CDR3 nucleotide sequence: TGTGCCAGCACCAATCGGCGGACCTACGAGCAGTACTTC.

The chain is built from TRBV4-2 and TRBJ1-6, with TRBD1 identical over 8 bases. With 6 bases clipped from V and 8 bases from J, the junction kept 15 bases outside the gene matches. CDR1 LGHNA and CDR2 YNFKEQ come from the germline V gene. The CDR3 runs 17 residues. The CDR3 DNA follows: TGTGCCAGCAGTCTTATCCCCGGGACAGGTATTCATTCACCCCTCCACTTT. This codes for CASSLIPGTGIHSPLHF.

The chain is built from TRBV5-4 and TRBJ2-7, with 7 bases aligning to TRBD1. Germline CDR1 reads SGHNT; CDR2 reads YYREEE (reference sequence). The CDR3 covers 14 residues. The junction had 7 bases not matched to a gene; V was cut back by 5 bases and J by 2 bases. CDR3: CASRSGQNPYEQYV. CDR3 in DNA: TGTGCCAGCAGGTCGGGACAGAACCCCTACGAGCAGTACGTC.

V and J are TRBV6-8 and TRBJ2-7; D possibly corresponds to TRBD1 (5 bases). Trimming cost V 5 bases and J 6 bases, with 8 bases left between them. There are 11 residues in the CDR3. Germline loops: CDR1 MNHGY, CDR2 SAAAGT. CDR3 coding DNA: TGTGCCAGCAGTGTAAGGGGCGAGCAGTACGTC. Amino acid sequence: CASSVRGEQYV.

The gene calls are TRBV9 and TRBJ2-3, with D perhaps matching TRBD2 (5 bases). V was cut by 4 bases and J by 6 bases, with 21 bases left in between. In germline, CDR1 is SGDLS, CDR2 YYNGEE. The CDR3 runs to 16 residues. CDR3 sequence (DNA): TGTGCCAGCAGCCCAAACGGGAACGTACTGCTGGATACGCAGTATTTT. Translated, it gives CASSPNGNVLLDTQYF.

The chain couples TRBV5-3 to TRBJ1-5, with D hard to call. TRBV5-3 is an ORF, and what it does is uncertain. Trimming shortened V by 5 bases and J by 0 bases, and 12 bases separated the two germline ends. The CDR3 consists of 15 residues. CDR3 DNA sequence: TGTGCCAGAAGGTTTTGTCTTTATAGCAATCAGCCCCAGCATTTT. This codes for CARRFCLYSNQPQHF.

This sequence joins TRBV12-3 or TRBV12-4 and TRBJ1-1, with TRBD1 as a possible D gene (6 bases). Trimming pared 6 bases from V and 10 bases from J, leaving 12 bases between. The CDR3 is 11 amino acids. The CDR3 coding sequence is TGTGCCAGCAGCCCCGGACAGTCAGCTTTCTTT. This sequence encodes CASSPGQSAFF.

V is TRBV9 and J is TRBJ2-1; 8 nucleotides agree with TRBD2. CDR3 length: 15 residues. Trimming cost V 2 bases and J 8 bases; bases outside gene matches: 9. In germline, CDR1 is SGDLS, CDR2 YYNGEE. The CDR3 reads CASSVNPGGQYEQFF. The CDR3, as DNA: TGTGCCAGCAGCGTTAACCCGGGGGGGCAGTATGAGCAGTTCTTC.

In this sample, this clone turned up a few times. This chain joins TRBV5-5 and TRBJ1-5; D remains unclear. The V gene lost 1 base and the J gene lost 0 bases, with 11 bases spanning the gap. Germline values: CDR1 SGHKS, CDR2 YYEKEE (reference sequence). There are 16 residues in the CDR3. DNA of the CDR3: TGTGCCAGCAGCTTGTCGGGTCAATATAGCAATCAGCCCCAGCATTTT. Protein sequence: CASSLSGQYSNQPQHF. Filled out from reference TRBV5-5 and TRBJ1-5, the complete variable domain reads DAGVTQSPTHLIKTRGQQVTLRCSPISGHKSVSWYQQVLGQGPQFIFQYYEKEERGRGNFPDRFSARQFPNYSSELNVNALLLGDSALYLCASSLSGQYSNQPQHFGDGTRLSIL.

The chain carries TRBV7-8 and TRBJ1-2, with D possibly matching TRBD1 (5 bases). The V end was cut by 0 bases, the J end by 9 bases, with 8 bases between. The germline V gene encodes CDR1 SGHVS and CDR2 FQNEAQ. CDR3 length: 12 residues. CDR3 bases: TGTGCCAGCAGCTTAGCGCAGGGTCGCTACACCTTC. It specifies CASSLAQGRYTF.